A single sample is the source of the 14 T cell receptor beta chains below, sequenced in a study of blood T cells in healthy people across ages. Primed by a sample-barcoded 5' primer and a J-beta primer mix, a second PCR proceeded for 7 to 11 cycles. TCRdb analysed the 5' RACE reads with MiXCR anew, one entry per CDR3 protein. Of roughly 730,000 distinct CDR3 sequences listed, more than 55% were seen once; the top ten hold around a quarter. The sequencing input was blood. Every receptor here comes from a man aged 35-49 years in good health.

This clonotype has just a few counts. V usage is TRBV7-2 and J usage is TRBJ1-1, with 7 bases matching TRBD1. The CDR3 length is 14 residues. Germline V gene lookup returns CDR1 SGHTA and CDR2 FQGNSA. J was trimmed by 0 bases and V by 8 bases; bases with no gene match: 6. CDR3 nucleotide sequence: TGTGCCAGCCGCCTCGGGACAGTGAACACTGAAGCTTTCTTT. Residues: CASRLGTVNTEAFF.

This clonotype occurred once. This sequence joins TRBV24-1 and TRBJ2-1; D is perhaps TRBD1 or TRBD2 (5 bases each). The CDR3 runs 15 residues. The germline V and J ends were trimmed by 4 bases and 4 bases, with 13 bases remaining between them. The germline CDR1 and CDR2 sequences are KGHDR and SFDVKD. CDR3 coding DNA: TGTGCCACCAGTGAAGAGACGGGGCGGTACAATGAGCAGTTCTTC. Amino acid sequence: CATSEETGRYNEQFF.

This chain joins TRBV6-6 and TRBJ2-5, with D possibly called TRBD1 or TRBD2 (6 bases each). V was trimmed by 8 bases and J by 2 bases, leaving 12 bases between them. There are 13 residues in the CDR3. Germline V CDR1 and CDR2: MNHNY, SVGAGI (reference sequence). In DNA form, the CDR3 reads TGTGCCAGCTGGAGGGGGGCTCAAGAGACCCAGTACTTC. Translation: CASWRGAQETQYF.

As concerns this clonotype: One junction end disagrees with the germline gene, perhaps due to a read error. The chain recombines TRBV10-3 with TRBJ2-7; 11 bases align to TRBD1. Germline V gene sequence: CDR1 ENHRY, CDR2 SYGVKD. The CDR3 consists of 15 residues. The CDR3 here is CAISEGQGANYGQYF. CDR3 nucleotide sequence: TGTGCCATCAGTGAGGGACAGGGGGCGAACTACGGGCAGTACTTC.

The chain uses TRBV30 and TRBJ1-2, with D uncertain. This CDR3 is 17 amino acids long. CDR1 is GTSNPN, CDR2 SVGIG, per germline (reference sequence). V was pared by 4 bases and J by 7 bases, with 28 bases between. The CDR3 bases are TGTGCCTGGAACGAGGGTTGGTCGAACAGCGGACGCGGTGGCTACACCTTC. Encoded protein: CAWNEGWSNSGRGGYTF.

The rearrangement links TRBV4-3 to TRBJ2-7; TRBD1 is a possible D gene (6 bases). The CDR3 contains 15 residues. Germline V gene data show CDR1 as LGHNA and CDR2 as YSLEER. V shed 0 bases and J shed 0 bases, with 9 bases lying between them. The CDR3 is CASSQETGNSYEQYF. The CDR3 coding sequence is TGCGCCAGCAGCCAAGAAACAGGGAACTCCTACGAGCAGTACTTC.

The genes are TRBV20-1 and TRBJ2-5, with 9 bases identical to TRBD2. The CDR3 has 13 amino acids. From germline, CDR1 is DFQATT and CDR2 SNEGSKA (reference sequence). Unmatched junction bases numbered 13, after V lost 6 bases and J lost 11 bases. This CDR3 reads CSARKAGGGEQYF. As DNA, the CDR3 is TGCAGTGCCCGTAAAGCGGGGGGAGGTGAGCAGTACTTC.

The chain is built from TRBV5-1 and TRBJ2-5; D is ambiguous. V was pared by 4 bases and J by 2 bases, with 12 bases between. The CDR3 totals 14 residues. Germline CDR1 and CDR2: SGHRS and YFSETQ. The CDR3 sequence is CASSLDQGQETQYF. CDR3 DNA: TGCGCCAGCAGCCTGGACCAAGGGCAAGAGACCCAGTACTTC.

The chain combines TRBV11-2 with TRBJ1-2, with 9 bases that match TRBD1. CDR3 length: 17 residues. Germline CDR1 is SGHAT and CDR2 is FQNNGV. The junction had 14 bases not matched to a gene; V was cut back by 5 bases and J by 4 bases. The CDR3 DNA sequence: TGTGCCAGCAGCCTATACCCGGGGGACAGGGAAATCTATGGCTACACCTTC. It specifies CASSLYPGDREIYGYTF.

The rearrangement links TRBV29-1 to TRBJ2-7, with TRBD1 matching over 7 bases. Germline V gene sequence: CDR1 SQVTM, CDR2 ANQGSEA. CDR3 size: 15 residues. V was pared by 4 bases and J by 1 base, with 10 bases of the junction left unmatched. CDR3 sequence: CSVAWSQGPSYEQYF. As DNA, the CDR3 is TGCAGCGTTGCCTGGTCACAGGGGCCGTCCTACGAGCAGTACTTC.

The rearrangement joins TRBV2 to TRBJ1-5; D unresolved. Per the germline V gene, CDR1 is SNHLY and CDR2 is FYNNEI. The CDR3 extends over 15 amino acids. Trimming pared 6 bases from V and 2 bases from J, leaving 14 bases between. In nucleotides, the CDR3 is TGTGCCAGCAGCGAGGACCTGTCGGGCAATCAGCCCCAGCATTTT. Its protein is CASSEDLSGNQPQHF.

The CDR3 nucleotides are TGTGCCAGCAGTTACTGGGGACAGCATGGCTACACCTTC. Its translation: CASSYWGQHGYTF. This sequence joins TRBV6-2 or TRBV6-3 and TRBJ1-2, with TRBD1 identical over 7 bases. Germline V gene data show CDR1 as MNHEY and CDR2 as SVGEGT. The CDR3 contains 13 residues. With V trimmed by 1 base and J by 6 bases, 2 bases remained unmatched.

The chain is built from TRBV29-1 and TRBJ2-4, with 8 bases fitting TRBD1. The end of the DNA aligns better with TRBJ2-5, so the J call may be wrong. This CDR3 is built from 12 residues. The germline V gene encodes CDR1 SQVTM and CDR2 ANQGSEA. CDR3 sequence reads: CSDGDRSETQYF. For the CDR3, the DNA is TGCAGCGACGGGGACAGGTCAGAGACCCAGTACTTC.

The CDR3 reads CASSNGGALLETQYF. The CDR3 DNA follows: TGTGCCAGCAGTAATGGGGGGGCCTTATTGGAGACCCAGTACTTC. This rearrangement joins TRBV12-3 or TRBV12-4 to TRBJ2-5; perhaps TRBD2 as D (7 bases). Trimming removed 5 bases at V and 5 bases at J, with 18 bases between. The CDR3 has 15 residues.